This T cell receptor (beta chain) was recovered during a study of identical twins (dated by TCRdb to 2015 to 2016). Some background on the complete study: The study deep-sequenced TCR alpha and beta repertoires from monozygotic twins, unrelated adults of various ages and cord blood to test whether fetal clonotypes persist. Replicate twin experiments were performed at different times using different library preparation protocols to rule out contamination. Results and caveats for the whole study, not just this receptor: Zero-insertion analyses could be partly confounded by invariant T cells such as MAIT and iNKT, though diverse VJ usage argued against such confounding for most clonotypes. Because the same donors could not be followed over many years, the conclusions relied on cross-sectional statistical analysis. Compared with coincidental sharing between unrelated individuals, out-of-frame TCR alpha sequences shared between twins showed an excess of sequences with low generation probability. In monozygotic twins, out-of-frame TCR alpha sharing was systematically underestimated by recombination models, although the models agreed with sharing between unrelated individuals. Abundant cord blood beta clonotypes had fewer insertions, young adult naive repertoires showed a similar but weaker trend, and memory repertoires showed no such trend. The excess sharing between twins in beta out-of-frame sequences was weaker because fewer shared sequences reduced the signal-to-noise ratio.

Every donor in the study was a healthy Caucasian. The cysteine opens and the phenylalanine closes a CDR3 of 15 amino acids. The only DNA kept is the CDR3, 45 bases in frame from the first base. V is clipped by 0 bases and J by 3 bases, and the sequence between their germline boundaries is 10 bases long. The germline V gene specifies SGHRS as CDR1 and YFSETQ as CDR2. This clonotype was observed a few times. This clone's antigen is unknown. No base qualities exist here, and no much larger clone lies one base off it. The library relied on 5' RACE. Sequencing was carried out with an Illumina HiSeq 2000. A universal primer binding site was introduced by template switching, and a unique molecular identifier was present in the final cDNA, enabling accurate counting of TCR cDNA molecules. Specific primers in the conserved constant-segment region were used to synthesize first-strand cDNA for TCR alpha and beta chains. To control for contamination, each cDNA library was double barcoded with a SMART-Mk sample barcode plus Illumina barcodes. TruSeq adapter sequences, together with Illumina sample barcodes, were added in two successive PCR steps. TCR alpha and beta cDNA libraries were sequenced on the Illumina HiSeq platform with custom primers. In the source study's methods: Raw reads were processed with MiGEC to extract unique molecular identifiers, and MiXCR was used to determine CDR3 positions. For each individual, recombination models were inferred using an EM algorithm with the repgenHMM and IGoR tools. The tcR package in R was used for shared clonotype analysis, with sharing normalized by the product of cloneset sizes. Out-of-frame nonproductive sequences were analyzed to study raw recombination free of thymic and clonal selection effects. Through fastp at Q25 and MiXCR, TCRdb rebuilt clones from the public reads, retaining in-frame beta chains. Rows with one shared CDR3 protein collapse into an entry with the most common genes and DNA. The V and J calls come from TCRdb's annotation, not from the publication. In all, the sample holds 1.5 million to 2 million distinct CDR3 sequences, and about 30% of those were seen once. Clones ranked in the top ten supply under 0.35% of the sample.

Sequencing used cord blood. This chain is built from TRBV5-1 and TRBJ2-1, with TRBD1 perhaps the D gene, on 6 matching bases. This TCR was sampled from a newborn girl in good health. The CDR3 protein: CASSLETGHYNEQFF. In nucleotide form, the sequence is TGCGCCAGCAGCTTGGAGACAGGTCACTACAATGAGCAGTTCTTC.